Listed here is a single T cell receptor beta chain. Germline CDR1 and CDR2: SGHAT and FQDESV (reference sequence). The length of the CDR3 is 16 residues. V lost 5 bases and J lost 1, with 14 bases in between. In the authors' methods: Amplification of reference gene primers was used by the study to estimate nucleated cell counts. Produced via immunoSEQ multiplex PCR; TCRdb's table is partial and in-frame only. The V and J calls and clone size are taken from that table; D and trimming were inferred from the DNA. The data show around 250,000 clones, 85% to 90% seen once. The data were taken from a study of blood T cell repertoires in COVID-19. Study at large: From the United States, Italy and Spain came samples of acute and convalescent COVID-19.

The specimen was peripheral blood. J is TRBJ2-2 and V is TRBV11-1; D is perhaps TRBD2 (6 bases). The clonotype originates from a man aged 60 to 75 with acute or convalescent COVID-19. The CDR3 bases are TGTGCCAGCAGCCTTCCCGGGACTCGGAACACCGGGGAGCTGTTTTTT. Translated: CASSLPGTRNTGELFF.